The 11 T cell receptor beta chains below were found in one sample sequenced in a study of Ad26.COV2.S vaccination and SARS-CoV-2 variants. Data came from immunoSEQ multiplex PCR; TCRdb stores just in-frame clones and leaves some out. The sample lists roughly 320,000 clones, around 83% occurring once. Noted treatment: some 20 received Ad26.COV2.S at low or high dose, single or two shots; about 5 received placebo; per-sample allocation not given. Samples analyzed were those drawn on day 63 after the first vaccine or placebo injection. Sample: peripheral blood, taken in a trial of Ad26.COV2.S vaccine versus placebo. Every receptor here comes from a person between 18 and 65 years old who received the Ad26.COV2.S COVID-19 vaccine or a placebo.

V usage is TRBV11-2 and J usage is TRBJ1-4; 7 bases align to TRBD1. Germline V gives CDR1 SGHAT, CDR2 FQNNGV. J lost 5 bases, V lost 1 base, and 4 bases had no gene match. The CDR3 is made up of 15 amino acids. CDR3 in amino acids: CASSLGGQTNEKLFF. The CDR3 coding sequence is TGTGCCAGCAGCTTAGGGGGACAGACAAATGAAAAACTGTTTTTT.

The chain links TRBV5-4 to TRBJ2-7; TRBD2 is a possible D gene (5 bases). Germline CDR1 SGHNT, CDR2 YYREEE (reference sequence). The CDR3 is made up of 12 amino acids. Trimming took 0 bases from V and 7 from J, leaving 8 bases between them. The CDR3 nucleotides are TGTGCCAGCAGCTTGGGCGGGCGTGAGCAGTACTTC. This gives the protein CASSLGGREQYF.

The CDR3 loop reads CASSPAGNYEQYF. CDR3 in DNA: TGTGCCAGCAGCCCAGCCGGGAACTACGAGCAGTACTTC. V and J are TRBV7-2 and TRBJ2-7; possibly TRBD2 for D (5 bases). CDR3 size: 13 residues. V was trimmed by 5 bases and J by 3 bases, leaving 11 bases between them. Germline CDR1 and CDR2: SGHTA and FQGNSA.

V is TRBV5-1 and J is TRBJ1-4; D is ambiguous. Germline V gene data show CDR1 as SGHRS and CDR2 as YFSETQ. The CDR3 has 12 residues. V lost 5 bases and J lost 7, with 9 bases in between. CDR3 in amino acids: CASRMGSEKLFF. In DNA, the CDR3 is TGCGCCAGCAGAATGGGGAGTGAAAAACTGTTTTTT. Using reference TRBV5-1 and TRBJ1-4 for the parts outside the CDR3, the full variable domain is KAGVTQTPRYLIKTRGQQVTLSCSPISGHRSVSWYQQTPGQGLQFLFEYFSETQRNKGNFPGRFSGRQFSNSRSEMNVSTLELGDSALYLCASRMGSEKLFFGSGTQLSVL.

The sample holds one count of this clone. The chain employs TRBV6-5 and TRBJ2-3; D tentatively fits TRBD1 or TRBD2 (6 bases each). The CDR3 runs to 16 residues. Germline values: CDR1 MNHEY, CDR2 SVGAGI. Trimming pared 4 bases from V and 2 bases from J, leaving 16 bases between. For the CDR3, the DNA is TGTGCCAGCAGTTCCTTCGGGGGCCCTTACACAGATACGCAGTATTTT. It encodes CASSSFGGPYTDTQYF.

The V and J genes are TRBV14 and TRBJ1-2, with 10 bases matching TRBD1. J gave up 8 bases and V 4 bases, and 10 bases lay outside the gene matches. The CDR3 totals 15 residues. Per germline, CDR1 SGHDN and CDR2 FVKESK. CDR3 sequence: CASSLGTGTGVGYTF. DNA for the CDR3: TGTGCCAGCAGCCTTGGCACCGGGACAGGGGTCGGCTACACCTTC.

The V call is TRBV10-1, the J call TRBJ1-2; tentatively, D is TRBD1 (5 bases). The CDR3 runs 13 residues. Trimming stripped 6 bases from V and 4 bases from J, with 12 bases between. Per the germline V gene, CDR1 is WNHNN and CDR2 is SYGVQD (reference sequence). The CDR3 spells CASSLDSLYGYTF. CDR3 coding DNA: TGCGCCAGCAGCCTAGACAGCCTCTATGGCTACACCTTC.

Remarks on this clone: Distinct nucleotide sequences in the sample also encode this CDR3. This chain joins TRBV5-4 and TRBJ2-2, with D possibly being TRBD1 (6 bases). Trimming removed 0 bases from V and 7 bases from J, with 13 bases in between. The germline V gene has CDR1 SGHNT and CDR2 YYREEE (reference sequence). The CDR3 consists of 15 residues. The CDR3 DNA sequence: TGTGCCAGCAGCTTGGGAGGGGGTCGGGTCGGGGAGCTGTTTTTT. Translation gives CASSLGGGRVGELFF.

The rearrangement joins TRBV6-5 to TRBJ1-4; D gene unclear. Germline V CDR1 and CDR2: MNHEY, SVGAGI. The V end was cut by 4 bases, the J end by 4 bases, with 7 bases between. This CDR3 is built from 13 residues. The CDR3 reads CASSSRINEKLFF. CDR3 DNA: TGTGCCAGCAGTTCCAGAATTAATGAAAAACTGTTTTTT.

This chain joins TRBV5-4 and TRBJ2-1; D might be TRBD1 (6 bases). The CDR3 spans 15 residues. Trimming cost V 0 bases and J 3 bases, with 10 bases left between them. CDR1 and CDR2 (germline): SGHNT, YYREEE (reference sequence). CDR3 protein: CASSLGAGDYNEQFF. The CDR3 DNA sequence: TGTGCCAGCAGCTTGGGGGCAGGGGACTACAATGAGCAGTTCTTC.

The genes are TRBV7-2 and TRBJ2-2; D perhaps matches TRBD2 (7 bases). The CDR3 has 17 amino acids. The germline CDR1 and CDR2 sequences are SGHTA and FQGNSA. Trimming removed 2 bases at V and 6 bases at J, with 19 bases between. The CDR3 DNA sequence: TGTGCCAGCAGCTTAAGGGTGTCGGGGGGCGCGTCCGGGGAGCTGTTTTTT. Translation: CASSLRVSGGASGELFF. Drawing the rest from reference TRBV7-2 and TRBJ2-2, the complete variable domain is GAGVSQSPSNKVTEKGKDVELRCDPISGHTALYWYRQSLGQGLEFLIYFQGNSAPDKSGLPSDRFSAERTGGSVSTLTIQRTQQEDSAVYLCASSLRVSGGASGELFFGEGSRLTVL.